Below, one T cell receptor beta chain is given with its context. Around 9.8 ml fresh peripheral blood yielded the PBMCs. This specimen comes from a study of T cells in Graves' hyperthyroidism and ophthalmopathy. The CDR3 loop spans 17 amino acids. The V gene's germline CDR1 is MNHNS and CDR2 SASEGT. Germline trimming cut 7 bases from V and 1 base from J; bases unmatched to any gene: 15. RNA transcripts were the template for amplifying TCR beta CDR3 regions. With the HTBI primer set, the TCR CDR3 went through a first round of RT-PCR. A single record per CDR3 protein comes from TCRdb applying MiXCR to the multiplex PCR reads. The sample lists some 720,000 distinct CDR3 sequences, 16% occurring once.

This clonotype was obtained from a man between 18 and 29 years old with Graves' hyperthyroidism. This sequence joins TRBV6-1 and TRBJ1-1, with TRBD1 identical over 7 bases. The source material was blood. In DNA, the CDR3 is TGTGCCAGCAACTCATTTCAATTTGACAGGGAGAACACTGAAGCTTTCTTT. This encodes CASNSFQFDRENTEAFF.